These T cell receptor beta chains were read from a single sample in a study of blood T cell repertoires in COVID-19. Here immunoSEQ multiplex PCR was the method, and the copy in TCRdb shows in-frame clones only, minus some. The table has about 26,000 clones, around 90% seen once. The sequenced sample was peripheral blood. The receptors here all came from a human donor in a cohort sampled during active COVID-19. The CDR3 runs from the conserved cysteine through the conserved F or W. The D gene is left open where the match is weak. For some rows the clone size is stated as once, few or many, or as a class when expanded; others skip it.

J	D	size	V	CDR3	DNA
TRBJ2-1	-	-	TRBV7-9	CASSHGDSLPDEQFF	TGTGCCAGCAGCCACGGGGACTCCCTCCCCGATGAGCAGTTCTTC
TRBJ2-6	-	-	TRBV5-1	CASSLSGANVLTF	TGCGCCAGCAGTCTGTCTGGGGCCAACGTCCTGACTTTC
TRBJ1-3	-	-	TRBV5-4	CASSPSPGFGGNTIYF	TGTGCCAGCAGCCCATCCCCAGGGTTTGGAGGAAACACCATATATTTT
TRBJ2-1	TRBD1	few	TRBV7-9	CASSYRDRGRNEQFF	TGTGCCAGCAGCTACCGGGACAGGGGGCGCAATGAGCAGTTCTTC
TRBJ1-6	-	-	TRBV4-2	CASSPRLDRGEPLHF	TGTGCCAGCAGCCCCCGCTTGGACAGAGGTGAACCCCTCCACTTT
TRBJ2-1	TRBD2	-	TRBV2	CASSAWREIHNEQFF	TGTGCCAGCAGTGCTTGGCGGGAGATTCACAATGAGCAGTTCTTC
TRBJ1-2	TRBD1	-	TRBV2	CASSQDRADYGYTF	TGTGCCAGCAGTCAGGACAGGGCTGACTATGGCTACACCTTC
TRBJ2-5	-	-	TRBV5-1	CASSLVERETQYF	TGCGCCAGCAGCTTGGTAGAGCGAGAGACCCAGTACTTC
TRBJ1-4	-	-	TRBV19	CASTGTTNEKLFF	TGTGCCAGCACAGGCACAACTAATGAAAAACTGTTTTTT
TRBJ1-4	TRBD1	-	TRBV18	CASSLQSLRTGNEKLFF	TGTGCCAGCTCACTACAAAGTCTCCGGACAGGGAATGAAAAACTGTTTTTT
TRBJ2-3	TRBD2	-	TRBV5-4	CASSSKAGGGTDTQYF	TGTGCCAGCAGCTCCAAAGCGGGGGGTGGCACAGATACGCAGTATTTT
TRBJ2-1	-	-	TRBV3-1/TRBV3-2	CASSQDFSGNEQFF	TGTGCCAGCAGCCAAGATTTTAGCGGCAATGAGCAGTTCTTC
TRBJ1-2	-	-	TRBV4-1	CASSQDTLLEAYGYTF	TGCGCCAGCAGCCAAGATACGCTTCTGGAGGCCTATGGCTACACCTTC
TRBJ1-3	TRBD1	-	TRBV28	CASSLAGQRNTIYF	TGTGCCAGCAGTTTAGCGGGACAGCGAAACACCATATATTTT
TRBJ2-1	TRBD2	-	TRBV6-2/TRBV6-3	CASSYSMSAGEGYNEQFF	TGTGCCAGCAGTTACTCGATGAGTGCGGGGGAGGGCTACAATGAGCAGTTCTTC
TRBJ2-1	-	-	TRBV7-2	CASSQLGTANEQFF	TGTGCCAGCAGCCAACTAGGAACCGCAAATGAGCAGTTCTTC
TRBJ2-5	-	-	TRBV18	CASSPQGQETQYF	TGTGCCAGCTCACCCCAGGGCCAAGAGACCCAGTACTTC
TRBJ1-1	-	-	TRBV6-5	CASSPTEPNTEAFF	TGTGCCAGCAGTCCGACAGAACCGAACACTGAAGCTTTCTTT
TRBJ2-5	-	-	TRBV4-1	CASSQDGPTGETQYF	TGCGCCAGCAGCCAAGATGGGCCCACCGGCGAGACCCAGTACTTC
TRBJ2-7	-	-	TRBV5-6	CASSLGGGGPYEQYF	TGTGCCAGCAGCTTGGGTGGCGGGGGCCCCTACGAGCAGTACTTC
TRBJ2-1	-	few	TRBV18	CASSPLVEQFF	TGTGCCAGCTCACCCTTAGTTGAGCAGTTCTTC
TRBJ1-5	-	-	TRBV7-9	CASSLGGPGSYSNQPQHF	TGTGCCAGCAGCTTAGGGGGGCCGGGTTCGTATAGCAATCAGCCCCAGCATTTT
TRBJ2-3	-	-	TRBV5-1	CASSLGTTFRDTQYF	TGCGCCAGCAGTTTAGGGACAACCTTCCGGGATACGCAGTATTTT
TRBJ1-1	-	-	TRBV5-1	CASSLVRGQNTEAFF	TGCGCCAGCAGCTTGGTAAGGGGACAGAACACTGAAGCTTTCTTT
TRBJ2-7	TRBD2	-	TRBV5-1	CASSLVARPLPGLAGVYEQYF	TGCGCCAGCAGCTTGGTGGCCCGGCCACTCCCGGGACTAGCGGGAGTCTACGAGCAGTACTTC
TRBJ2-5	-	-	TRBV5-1	CASSLGQGETQYF	TGCGCCAGCAGCTTGGGTCAGGGTGAGACCCAGTACTTC
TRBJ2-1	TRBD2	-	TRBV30	CAWTRGLAGGLQFF	TGTGCCTGGACCCGCGGACTAGCGGGGGGGCTTCAGTTCTTC
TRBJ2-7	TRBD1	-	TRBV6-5	CASSRTGTGGGEQYF	TGTGCCAGCAGCAGAACCGGGACAGGGGGTGGAGAGCAGTACTTC
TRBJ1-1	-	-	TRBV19	CASRWSSRTEAFF	TGTGCCAGTAGGTGGTCCTCGAGGACTGAAGCTTTCTTT
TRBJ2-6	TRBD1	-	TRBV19	CASSAPTGGGGANVLTF	TGTGCCAGTAGTGCACCCACAGGGGGCGGAGGGGCCAACGTCCTGACTTTC
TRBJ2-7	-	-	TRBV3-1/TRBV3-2	CASSRTPGGYPYEQYF	TGTGCCAGCAGCCGTACCCCCGGGGGATACCCCTACGAGCAGTACTTC
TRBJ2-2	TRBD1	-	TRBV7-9	CASSSPGRDSLNTGELFF	TGTGCCAGCAGCTCCCCCGGACGGGACAGCCTGAACACCGGGGAGCTGTTTTTT
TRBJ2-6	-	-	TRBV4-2	CASSPRGSGANVLTF	TGTGCCAGCAGCCCCAGGGGCTCTGGGGCCAACGTCCTGACTTTC
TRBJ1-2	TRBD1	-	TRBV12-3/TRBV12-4	CASTSGQGHGYTF	TGTGCCAGCACCAGCGGACAGGGGCATGGCTACACCTTC
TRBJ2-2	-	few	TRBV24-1	CATSDPNRGELFF	TGTGCCACCAGTGATCCCAACAGGGGGGAGCTGTTTTTT
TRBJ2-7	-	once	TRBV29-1	CSVRSAGYEQYF	TGCAGCGTTAGGTCGGCAGGCTACGAGCAGTACTTC
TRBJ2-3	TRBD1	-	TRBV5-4	CASSLGDDRADTQYF	TGTGCCAGCAGCTTGGGGGATGACAGGGCTGATACGCAGTATTTT
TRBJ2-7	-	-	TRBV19	CASSIEGSYEQYF	TGTGCCAGTAGTATAGAGGGCAGCTACGAGCAGTACTTC
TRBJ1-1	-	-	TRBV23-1	CASSLAGVNTEAFF	TGCGCCAGCAGTCTGGCAGGGGTGAACACTGAAGCTTTCTTT
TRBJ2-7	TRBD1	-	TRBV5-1	CASSPGTGEEQYF	TGCGCCAGCAGCCCCGGGACAGGAGAAGAGCAGTACTTC
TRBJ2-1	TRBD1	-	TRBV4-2	CASSPAGTGGSYSYNEQFF	TGTGCCAGCAGCCCTGCCGGGACAGGGGGTTCCTACTCCTACAATGAGCAGTTCTTC
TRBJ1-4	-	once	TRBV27	CASSLRDANEKLFF	TGTGCCAGCAGTTTGAGGGATGCTAATGAAAAACTGTTTTTT
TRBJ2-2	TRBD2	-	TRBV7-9	CASSPGLAGPGELFF	TGTGCCAGCAGCCCCGGACTAGCGGGGCCCGGGGAGCTGTTTTTT